This T cell receptor beta chain is drawn from a study of T cell responses to AZD1222 COVID-19 vaccine. The ends lost 7 bases at V and 1 base at J; junction bases unmatched: 6. Germline CDR1 reads MNHEY; CDR2 reads SVGAGI. This CDR3 has 14 residues. TCRdb's copy holds only in-frame clones and misses some; the assay was immunoSEQ multiplex PCR. In the table there are about 170,000 clones, about 83% of which are singletons. This TCR derives from an adult who received the AZD1222 COVID-19 vaccine. The source was peripheral blood, collected 28 days after the second AZD1222 dose. This chain connects TRBV6-5 to TRBJ1-1; 7 bases are shared with TRBD1. CDR3: CASIRQGKNTEAFF. DNA for the CDR3: TGTGCCAGCATTCGACAGGGAAAGAACACTGAAGCTTTCTTT.